This paragraph covers one TCR beta chain sequence. The data derive from a study of blood T cell repertoires in COVID-19. TCRdb keeps only in-frame clones here, not all; method: immunoSEQ multiplex PCR. The top ten hold less than 20% of the sample, which has fewer than 400,000 clones, roughly nine tenths seen once. In germline, CDR1 is SNHLY, CDR2 FYNNEI. V lost 5 bases, J lost 1 base, and 4 bases stayed unmatched. The CDR3 is 14 residues long. The genes are TRBV2 and TRBJ1-1; 7 bases are a match to TRBD1. Material: PBMCs or T cells enriched from blood (not recorded which). This TCR was sampled from a woman aged 25 to 39 who had recovered from COVID-19. The CDR3 coding sequence is TGTGCCAGCAGTCTGGGACAGAGGAACACTGAAGCTTTCTTT. As protein: CASSLGQRNTEAFF.